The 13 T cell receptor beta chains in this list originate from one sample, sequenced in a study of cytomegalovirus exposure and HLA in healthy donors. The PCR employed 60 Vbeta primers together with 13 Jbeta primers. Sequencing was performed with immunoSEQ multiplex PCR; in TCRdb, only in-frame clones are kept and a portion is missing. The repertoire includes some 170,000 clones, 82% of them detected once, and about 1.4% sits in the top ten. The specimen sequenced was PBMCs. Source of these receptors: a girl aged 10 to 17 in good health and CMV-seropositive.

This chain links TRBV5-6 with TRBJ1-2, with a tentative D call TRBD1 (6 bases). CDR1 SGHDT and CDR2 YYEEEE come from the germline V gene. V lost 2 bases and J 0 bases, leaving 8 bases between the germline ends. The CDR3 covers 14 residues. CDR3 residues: CASSFDRSNYGYTF. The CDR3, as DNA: TGTGCCAGCAGCTTTGACAGGTCTAACTATGGCTACACCTTC.

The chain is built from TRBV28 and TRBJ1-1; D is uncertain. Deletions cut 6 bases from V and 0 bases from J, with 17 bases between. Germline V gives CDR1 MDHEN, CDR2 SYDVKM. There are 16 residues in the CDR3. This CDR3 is CASRPSVGLMNTEAFF. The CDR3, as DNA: TGTGCCAGCAGACCCTCCGTAGGACTGATGAACACTGAAGCTTTCTTT.

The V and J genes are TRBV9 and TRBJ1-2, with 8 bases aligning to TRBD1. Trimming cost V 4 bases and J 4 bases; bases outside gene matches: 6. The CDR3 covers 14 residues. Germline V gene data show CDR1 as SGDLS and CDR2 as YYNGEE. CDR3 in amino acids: CASSQGAFSYGYTF. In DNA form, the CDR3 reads TGTGCCAGCAGCCAGGGGGCCTTTAGCTATGGCTACACCTTC.

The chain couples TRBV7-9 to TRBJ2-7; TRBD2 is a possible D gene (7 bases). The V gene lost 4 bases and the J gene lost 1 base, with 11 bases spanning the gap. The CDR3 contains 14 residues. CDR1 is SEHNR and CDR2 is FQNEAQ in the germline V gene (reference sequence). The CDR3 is CASSSRGGSYEQYF. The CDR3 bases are TGTGCCAGCAGCTCGAGGGGGGGATCCTACGAGCAGTACTTC.

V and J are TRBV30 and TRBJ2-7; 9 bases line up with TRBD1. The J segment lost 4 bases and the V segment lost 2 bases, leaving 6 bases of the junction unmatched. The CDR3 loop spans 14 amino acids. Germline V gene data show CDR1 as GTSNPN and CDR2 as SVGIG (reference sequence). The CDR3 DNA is TGTGCCTGGAGTTCCGGGACAGGGAGGTACGAGCAGTACTTC. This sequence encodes CAWSSGTGRYEQYF.

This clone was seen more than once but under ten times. The CDR3, as DNA: TGCGCCAGCAGCCAAGATAAGACAGGGGACCAGCCCCAGCATTTT. Translated: CASSQDKTGDQPQHF. The V and J genes are TRBV4-3 and TRBJ1-5, with 8 nucleotides matching TRBD1. Germline values: CDR1 LGHNA, CDR2 YSLEER. V dropped 0 bases and J dropped 7; count of bases not matched to a gene: 5. The CDR3 totals 15 residues.

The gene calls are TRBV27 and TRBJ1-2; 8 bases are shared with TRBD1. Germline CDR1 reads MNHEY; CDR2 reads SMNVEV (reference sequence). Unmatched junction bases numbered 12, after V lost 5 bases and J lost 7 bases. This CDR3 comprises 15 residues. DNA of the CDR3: TGTGCCAGCAGTCCGGAAACGACAGGGGTGGCTGGCTACACCTTC. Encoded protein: CASSPETTGVAGYTF.

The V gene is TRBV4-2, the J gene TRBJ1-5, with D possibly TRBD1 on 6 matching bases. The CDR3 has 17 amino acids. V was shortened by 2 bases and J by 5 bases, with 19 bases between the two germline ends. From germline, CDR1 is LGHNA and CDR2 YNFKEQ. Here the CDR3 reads CASSQLSGGLGYQPQHF. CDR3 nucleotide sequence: TGTGCCAGCAGCCAACTGAGCGGGGGGCTCGGCTATCAGCCCCAGCATTTT.

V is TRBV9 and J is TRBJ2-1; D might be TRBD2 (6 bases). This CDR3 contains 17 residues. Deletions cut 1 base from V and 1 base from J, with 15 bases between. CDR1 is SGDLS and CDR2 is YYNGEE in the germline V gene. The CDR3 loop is CASSVLSGTYSYNEQFF. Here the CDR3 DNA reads TGTGCCAGCAGCGTACTCTCCGGGACTTATTCCTACAATGAGCAGTTCTTC.

CDR3 DNA: TGTGCCAGCAGTTATGACAGATGGAACACTGAAGCTTTCTTT. Its translation: CASSYDRWNTEAFF. The chain is built from TRBV6-5 and TRBJ1-1; the D gene is possibly TRBD1 (5 bases). CDR3 length: 14 amino acids. Trimming shortened V by 3 bases and J by 1 base, and 9 bases separated the two germline ends. Germline CDR1 MNHEY, CDR2 SVGAGI.

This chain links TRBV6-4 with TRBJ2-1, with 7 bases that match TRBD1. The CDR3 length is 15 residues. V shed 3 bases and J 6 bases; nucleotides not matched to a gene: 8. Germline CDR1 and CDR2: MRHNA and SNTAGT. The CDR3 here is CASSEFRTGGNEQFF. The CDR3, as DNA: TGTGCCAGCAGTGAATTCCGGACAGGTGGCAATGAGCAGTTCTTC.

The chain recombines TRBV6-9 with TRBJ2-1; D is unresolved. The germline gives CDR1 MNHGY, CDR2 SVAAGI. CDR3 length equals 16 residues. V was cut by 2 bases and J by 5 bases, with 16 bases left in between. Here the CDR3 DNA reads TGTGCCAGCAGTTATAAAGACACATCAGGTGACAATGAGCAGTTCTTC. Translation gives CASSYKDTSGDNEQFF.

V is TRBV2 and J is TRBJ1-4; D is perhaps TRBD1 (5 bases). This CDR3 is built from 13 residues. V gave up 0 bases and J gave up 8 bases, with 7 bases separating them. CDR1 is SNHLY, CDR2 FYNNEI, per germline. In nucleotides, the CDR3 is TGTGCCAGCAGTGAAGCGAACAGGGAAAAACTGTTTTTT. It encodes CASSEANREKLFF.